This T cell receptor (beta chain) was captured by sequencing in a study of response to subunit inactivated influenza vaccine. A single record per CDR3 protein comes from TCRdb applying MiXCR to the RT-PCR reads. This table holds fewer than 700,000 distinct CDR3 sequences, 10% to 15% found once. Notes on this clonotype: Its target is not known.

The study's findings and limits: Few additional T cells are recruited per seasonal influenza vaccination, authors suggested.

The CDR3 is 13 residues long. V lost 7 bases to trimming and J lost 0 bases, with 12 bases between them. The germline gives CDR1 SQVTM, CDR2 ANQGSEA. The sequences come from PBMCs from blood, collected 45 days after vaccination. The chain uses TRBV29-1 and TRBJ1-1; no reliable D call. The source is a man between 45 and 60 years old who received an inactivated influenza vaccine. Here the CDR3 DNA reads TGCAGCGCCCACCCGCGTTTGAACACTGAAGCTTTCTTT. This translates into CSAHPRLNTEAFF.